This passage covers 13 T cell receptor beta chains from one sample sequenced in a study of CD8+CD57+ T cells in acquired aplastic anemia. Genomic DNA provided the template from which TCR beta VDJ and CDR3 profiles were obtained. TCRdb re-analysed the reads in MiXCR, keeping a single row per CDR3 protein. This table holds about 35,000 distinct CDR3 sequences, about 77% found once. The sequencing sample was made of sorted CD4+, CD8+, or CD8+CD57+ T cells (not recorded which) from PBMCs. These receptors all stem from a human donor in good health, serving as a control.

V usage is TRBV2 and J usage is TRBJ2-7; D tentatively fits TRBD1 or TRBD2 (5 bases each). V was trimmed by 4 bases and J by 6 bases, leaving 13 bases between them. The CDR3 totals 13 residues. In germline, CDR1 is SNHLY, CDR2 FYNNEI. CDR3 nucleotide sequence: TGTGCCAGCAGTGGAGGGAATAGGGGCGAGCAGTACTTC. It codes for CASSGGNRGEQYF.

This chain connects TRBV10-3 to TRBJ1-1; D is ambiguous. Germline CDR1 ENHRY, CDR2 SYGVKD. Trimming pared 2 bases from V and 3 bases from J, leaving 10 bases between. The CDR3 is made up of 14 amino acids. Here the CDR3 reads CAISEDKGYTEAFF. CDR3 nucleotide sequence: TGTGCCATCAGTGAGGACAAGGGTTACACTGAAGCTTTCTTT.

CDR3 in DNA: TGTGCCAGCAGTGGTCCGGGACAGGGGGCCAATGAGCAGTTCTTC. Encoded protein: CASSGPGQGANEQFF. V gene TRBV2 combines with J gene TRBJ2-1, with 12 positions matching TRBD1. Trimming removed 4 bases from V and 6 bases from J; junction bases left unmatched: 4. The CDR3 runs 15 residues. The germline V gene has CDR1 SNHLY and CDR2 FYNNEI.

The table lists this clonotype with a few counts. The genes are TRBV7-3 and TRBJ2-5; 7 bases align to TRBD1. The germline gives CDR1 SGHTA, CDR2 FQGTGA. V was pared by 3 bases and J by 2 bases, with 0 bases of the junction left unmatched. CDR3 size: 13 residues. CDR3 bases: TGTGCCAGCAGCTTGGGACAGCAAGAGACCCAGTACTTC. Translating it yields CASSLGQQETQYF.

This chain joins TRBV9 and TRBJ2-7, with a weak D call TRBD2 (5 bases). The V end was cut by 4 bases, the J end by 3 bases, with 14 bases between. Germline assignment: CDR1 SGDLS and CDR2 YYNGEE. CDR3 size: 14 residues. CDR3 DNA sequence: TGTGCCAGCAGCCTAGCAGTAGGTCTCTACGAGCAGTACTTC. The encoded protein is CASSLAVGLYEQYF.

The gene calls are TRBV20-1 and TRBJ1-3; no definite D call. Germline loops: CDR1 DFQATT, CDR2 SNEGSKA (reference sequence). The length of the CDR3 is 15 residues. Trimming took 0 bases from V and 8 from J, leaving 17 bases between them. The CDR3 DNA sequence: TGCAGTGCTAGAGATCAAGGAGCAGGAGGAGACACCATATATTTT. This translates into CSARDQGAGGDTIYF.

This clonotype was seen only once. This chain uses TRBV5-2 with TRBJ2-1. TRBV5-2 is classified as a pseudogene. The CDR3 runs to 19 residues. DNA for the CDR3: TGTGCCAGTAACTCGGAATACAGCCCGAATAAAGGGACCTACAATGAGCAGTTCTTC. This translates into CASNSEYSPNKGTYNEQFF.

V gene TRBV7-2 combines with J gene TRBJ1-2, with D uncertain. The CDR3 loop spans 10 amino acids. V lost 10 bases to trimming and J lost 8 bases, with 11 bases between them. Germline V gene sequence: CDR1 SGHTA, CDR2 FQGNSA. CDR3: CATPGRGYTF. For the CDR3, the DNA is TGTGCCACCCCCGGGCGAGGCTACACCTTC.

This rearrangement joins TRBV14 to TRBJ1-6; D gene uncertain. Germline CDR1 reads SGHDN; CDR2 reads FVKESK. The V and J ends lost 4 bases and 0 bases respectively, with 13 bases between them. The CDR3 extends over 17 amino acids. The CDR3 here is CASSPGRESSYNSPLHF. CDR3 DNA: TGTGCCAGCAGCCCCGGACGGGAAAGCTCCTATAATTCACCCCTCCACTTT.

The V gene is TRBV20-1, the J gene TRBJ1-2, with 10 bases matching TRBD1. J lost 6 bases, V lost 6 bases, and 7 bases had no gene match. Germline CDR1 reads DFQATT; CDR2 reads SNEGSKA (reference sequence). The CDR3 loop spans 13 amino acids. CDR3 residues: CSASTGGRDGYTF. In DNA, the CDR3 is TGCAGTGCCTCGACAGGGGGCAGGGATGGCTACACCTTC.

The J gene is TRBJ2-7, the V gene TRBV5-1; the D gene is possibly TRBD2 (7 bases). V was clipped by 5 bases and J by 6 bases, with 15 bases between them. In germline, CDR1 is SGHRS, CDR2 YFSETQ. There are 13 residues in the CDR3. The CDR3, as DNA: TGCGCCAGCAGTTTCGGGGGGCTCCTCGAGCAGTACTTC. It yields the protein CASSFGGLLEQYF.

The V and J genes are TRBV24-1 and TRBJ2-3, with D perhaps TRBD1 (6 bases). Looked up from germline, CDR1 is KGHDR and CDR2 is SFDVKD. This CDR3 is built from 16 residues. V was trimmed by 3 bases and J by 5 bases, leaving 17 bases between them. The CDR3 bases are TGTGCCACCAGTGATACCCGGACAGCCTTGGGAGATACGCAGTATTTT. Its protein product is CATSDTRTALGDTQYF.

The genes are TRBV3-1 and TRBJ2-3; D remains unclear. Germline values: CDR1 LGHDT, CDR2 YNNKEL (reference sequence). This CDR3 contains 14 residues. The V gene lost 0 bases and the J gene lost 1 base, with 5 bases spanning the gap. Here the CDR3 DNA reads TGTGCCAGCAGCCAAGATCTCCGCACAGATACGCAGTATTTT. Its translation: CASSQDLRTDTQYF.